The 29 T cell receptor beta chains given below trace back to one sample, sequenced in a study of blood T cells in healthy people across ages. The authors ran a second PCR of 7 to 11 cycles using a sample-barcoded 5' primer and a J-beta primer mix. TCRdb re-analysed the 5' RACE reads in MiXCR, keeping a single row per CDR3 protein. This repertoire shows about 720,000 distinct CDR3 sequences, around 25% found once; its top ten account for roughly 3.5%. The sample also formed part of further work on T cells of mothers and their children.

Sequencing was performed on blood. These receptors were taken from a boy aged 10-17 years in good health.

The chain joins TRBV11-2 to TRBJ1-2; D is uncertain. The CDR3 sequence is 14 residues long. The germline V and J ends were trimmed by 0 bases and 5 bases, with 10 bases remaining between them. Germline CDR1 and CDR2: SGHAT and FQNNGV. As DNA, the CDR3 is TGTGCCAGCAGCTTAGATCGAGCCATGTATGGCTACACCTTC. It encodes CASSLDRAMYGYTF.

The V call is TRBV4-2, the J call TRBJ1-2; weak D call: TRBD1 (6 bases). CDR3 size: 13 residues. Trimming pared 1 base from V and 7 bases from J, leaving 10 bases between. Germline V gene lookup returns CDR1 LGHNA and CDR2 YNFKEQ. CDR3 in DNA: TGTGCCAGCAGCCAAGTGGGGGGCCTTGGCTACACCTTC. This sequence encodes CASSQVGGLGYTF.

This chain uses TRBV7-2 with TRBJ1-2; no definite D call. CDR3 size: 12 residues. Deletions cut 4 bases from V and 6 bases from J, with 9 bases between. The germline V gene encodes CDR1 SGHTA and CDR2 FQGNSA. The CDR3 DNA is TGTGCCAGCAGCTCTTCCTTCGATGGCTACACCTTC. Its protein product is CASSSSFDGYTF.

This clonotype has a handful of counts. V usage is TRBV5-1 and J usage is TRBJ2-7, with D unresolved. V dropped 0 bases and J dropped 1 base, with 14 bases sitting between them. CDR1 is SGHRS, CDR2 YFSETQ, per germline. The CDR3 loop spans 16 amino acids. Here the CDR3 reads CASSLDPGGSSYEQYF. Written as DNA, the CDR3 is TGCGCCAGCAGCTTGGATCCGGGTGGTTCGTCCTACGAGCAGTACTTC.

This clonotype was counted only a few times. The chain links TRBV6-2 or TRBV6-3 to TRBJ2-4; D not certain. The germline CDR1 and CDR2 sequences are MNHEY and SVGEGT. V shed 3 bases and J shed 2 bases, with 14 bases lying between them. The CDR3 contains 16 residues. The CDR3 sequence: CASSYHWGWTKNIQYF. The CDR3 nucleotides read TGTGCCAGCAGTTATCATTGGGGTTGGACCAAAAACATTCAGTACTTC.

This chain uses TRBV27 with TRBJ2-6; D remains ambiguous. This CDR3 has 13 residues. Germline V gene lookup returns CDR1 MNHEY and CDR2 SMNVEV (reference sequence). The V and J ends lost 4 bases and 3 bases respectively, with 4 bases between them. The CDR3 here is CASSSLGANVLTF. The CDR3 nucleotides are TGTGCCAGCAGTTCCCTTGGGGCCAACGTCCTGACTTTC.

This clonotype was seen a handful of times. The chain carries TRBV5-1 and TRBJ2-7; D gene ambiguous. Trimming stripped 0 bases from V and 3 bases from J, with 13 bases between. The CDR3 has 15 amino acids. From germline, CDR1 is SGHRS and CDR2 YFSETQ. As DNA, the CDR3 is TGCGCCAGCAGCTTGGGGGCAGACCTCTACTACGAGCAGTACTTC. Amino acids: CASSLGADLYYEQYF.

The rearrangement uses TRBV12-3 or TRBV12-4 and TRBJ2-5, with 8 positions matching TRBD1. Unmatched junction bases numbered 14, after V lost 6 bases and J lost 5 bases. The CDR3 runs 16 residues. CDR3 sequence reads: CASRGGQGWFSETQYF. The CDR3 bases are TGTGCCAGCAGGGGAGGACAGGGTTGGTTCAGTGAGACCCAGTACTTC.

This chain connects TRBV28 to TRBJ2-5, with D perhaps matching TRBD2 (6 bases). V lost 5 bases, J lost 6 bases, and 16 bases lay in between. The CDR3 extends over 14 amino acids. Germline V CDR1 and CDR2: MDHEN, SYDVKM. The CDR3 loop reads CASSTDGGKKTQYF. The DNA for the CDR3 is TGTGCCAGCAGTACAGACGGCGGGAAGAAGACCCAGTACTTC.

The table lists this clonotype with a few counts. The DNA for the CDR3 is TGTGCCAGCAGCTTTAGCGGGACATATGGCTACACCTTC. Encoded protein: CASSFSGTYGYTF. This chain uses TRBV7-2 with TRBJ1-2, with a possible D match to TRBD1 (6 bases). V shed 3 bases and J shed 5 bases, with 10 bases lying between them. CDR1 and CDR2 (germline): SGHTA, FQGNSA. The CDR3 contains 13 residues.

The rearrangement links TRBV2 to TRBJ1-2; 12 positions agree with TRBD1. This CDR3 contains 13 residues. V shed 7 bases and J 12 bases; nucleotides not matched to a gene: 9. The V gene's germline CDR1 is SNHLY and CDR2 FYNNEI. CDR3 protein: CASNRDRGQGHTF. CDR3 nucleotide sequence: TGTGCCAGCAACCGGGACAGGGGGCAGGGCCACACCTTC. Full variable domain (outside the CDR3, taken from reference TRBV2 and TRBJ1-2): EPEVTQTPSHQVTQMGQEVILRCVPISNHLYFYWYRQILGQKVEFLVSFYNNEISEKSEIFDDQFSVERPDGSNFTLKIRSTKLEDSAMYFCASNRDRGQGHTFGSGTRLTVV.

The CDR3 sequence is CASSQDTWSYEQYF. CDR3 nucleotides: TGTGCCAGCAGCCAAGATACGTGGAGCTACGAGCAGTACTTC. The gene calls are TRBV14 and TRBJ2-7; no definite D call. The V and J ends lost 0 bases and 3 bases respectively, with 9 bases between them. Germline V gives CDR1 SGHDN, CDR2 FVKESK. The CDR3 runs 14 residues.

V and J are TRBV7-2 and TRBJ2-5; TRBD2 agrees at 11 bases. There are 15 residues in the CDR3. Germline V gene lookup returns CDR1 SGHTA and CDR2 FQGNSA. V lost 5 bases and J lost 2; bases outside the gene matches: 4. CDR3 nucleotides: TGTGCCAGCAGCAAGACTAGCGGGACTCAAGAGACCCAGTACTTC. Amino acid sequence: CASSKTSGTQETQYF. The whole variable domain, remainder taken from reference TRBV7-2 and TRBJ2-5, is GAGVSQSPSNKVTEKGKDVELRCDPISGHTALYWYRQSLGQGLEFLIYFQGNSAPDKSGLPSDRFSAERTGGSVSTLTIQRTQQEDSAVYLCASSKTSGTQETQYFGPGTRLLVL.

J is TRBJ1-5 and V is TRBV9; no reliable D call. The CDR3 contains 13 residues. Germline assignment: CDR1 SGDLS and CDR2 YYNGEE. V dropped 4 bases and J dropped 3 bases, with 8 bases sitting between them. The DNA of the CDR3 is TGTGCCAGCAGCCATTGGACCAATCAGCCCCAGCATTTT. This codes for CASSHWTNQPQHF.

This chain uses TRBV4-3 with TRBJ2-7; 7 bases fit TRBD1. Germline V CDR1 and CDR2: LGHNA, YSLEER. Trimming took 1 base from V and 7 from J; bases not matched to a gene: 7. The CDR3 runs to 14 residues. CDR3 DNA sequence: TGCGCCAGCAGCCAAGTTGAGGGGGCGGCGGAGCAGTACTTC. It yields the protein CASSQVEGAAEQYF.

This clonotype was detected only a few times. The chain is built from TRBV20-1 and TRBJ2-5; D unclear. This CDR3 spans 15 amino acids. V lost 3 bases, J lost 1 base, and 15 bases lay in between. Germline V gives CDR1 DFQATT, CDR2 SNEGSKA (reference sequence). The CDR3 reads CSARGPGLLQETQYF. The CDR3 DNA reads as TGCAGTGCTAGGGGCCCGGGCCTCCTCCAAGAGACCCAGTACTTC.

V is TRBV4-1 and J is TRBJ1-1; 8 bases are shared with TRBD1. The CDR3 consists of 18 residues. Germline V gene lookup returns CDR1 MGHRA and CDR2 YSYEKL. Losses at the gene ends were 4 bases for V and 4 bases for J; bases not matched to a gene: 17. The DNA for the CDR3 is TGCGCCAGCAGCCCCATCGGACAGGGTGAGGCGGCTGGCACTGAAGCTTTCTTT. Protein product: CASSPIGQGEAAGTEAFF.

In its sample, this clonotype was seen a few times. The chain joins TRBV10-3 to TRBJ2-5; possibly TRBD2 for D (5 bases). Trimming stripped 6 bases from V and 3 bases from J, with 8 bases between. The CDR3 extends over 12 amino acids. Germline assignment: CDR1 ENHRY and CDR2 SYGVKD. The CDR3 DNA reads TGTGCCATCAGGGACTCTGAAGAGACCCAGTACTTC. Protein sequence: CAIRDSEETQYF.

V gene TRBV28 combines with J gene TRBJ2-7; 8 bases are a match to TRBD1. The CDR3 loop spans 13 amino acids. Per germline, CDR1 MDHEN and CDR2 SYDVKM. V gave up 2 bases and J gave up 5 bases; unmatched junction bases: 2. The CDR3 here is CASSLGQGDEQYF. CDR3 coding DNA: TGTGCCAGCAGTTTAGGACAGGGAGACGAGCAGTACTTC.

Comments on this clonotype: Being one base from a much bigger clone, this may be a read error. The chain employs TRBV15 and TRBJ2-6; 7 bases agree with TRBD2. CDR3 length equals 16 residues. The germline V gene encodes CDR1 LNHNV and CDR2 YYDKDF (reference sequence). The CDR3, as DNA: TGTGCCACCAGCAGAGCTAGCGGCTCTGGGGCCAACATCCTGACTTTC. This gives the protein CATSRASGSGANILTF. Complete variable domain (other parts from reference TRBV15 and TRBJ2-6): DAMVIQNPRYQVTQFGKPVTLSCSQTLNHNVMYWYQQKSSQAPKLLFHYYDKDFNNEADTPDNFQSRRPNTSFCFLDIRSPGLGDTAMYLCATSRASGSGANILTFGAGSRLTVL.

This clonotype was counted only a few times. At one end the junction does not follow the germline gene, possibly because of a read error. This chain uses TRBV4-1 with TRBJ2-7, with 7 bases aligning to TRBD2. This CDR3 spans 12 amino acids. Germline assignment: CDR1 MGHRA and CDR2 YSYEKL. The DNA of the CDR3 is TGCGCCATCTCAGGGAGTAAGGGAGGGAGCGACTTC. It yields the protein CAISGSKGGSDF.

The chain has TRBV7-3 and TRBJ2-1; 7 bases match TRBD2. The ends lost 4 bases at V and 0 bases at J; junction bases unmatched: 6. This CDR3 is built from 16 residues. In germline, CDR1 is SGHTA, CDR2 FQGTGA. CDR3 coding DNA: TGTGCCAGCAGCTCTTCAGCGGGAAACTCCTACAATGAGCAGTTCTTC. This encodes CASSSSAGNSYNEQFF.

The chain employs TRBV20-1 and TRBJ2-1; TRBD2 agrees at 8 bases. CDR3 length: 16 amino acids. Germline V gives CDR1 DFQATT, CDR2 SNEGSKA (reference sequence). Trimming took 0 bases from V and 9 from J; bases not matched to a gene: 13. The CDR3 sequence: CSARDPPGLGAGEQFF. In nucleotides, the CDR3 is TGCAGTGCTAGAGACCCCCCGGGACTAGGGGCGGGTGAGCAGTTCTTC.

This clonotype was recorded a few times. A junction boundary mismatches the germline segment, possibly from a read error. The V call is TRBV7-7, the J call TRBJ2-5; TRBD1 is a possible D gene (6 bases). The tail of the sequence fits TRBJ2-7 better, so the J call may be wrong. CDR1 SSHAT and CDR2 FNYEAQ come from the germline V gene (reference sequence). The CDR3 loop spans 13 amino acids. The CDR3 loop reads CASSAQGGYEQYF. In nucleotides, the CDR3 is TGTGCTAGCAGCGCACAGGGTGGGTACGAGCAGTACTTC.

V gene TRBV28 combines with J gene TRBJ2-2; D unclear. Germline V gene sequence: CDR1 MDHEN, CDR2 SYDVKM. V was trimmed by 6 bases and J by 1 base, leaving 15 bases between them. CDR3 length: 16 residues. The CDR3 DNA reads as TGTGCCAGCAGGACGGGCGACGGCTGGAACACCGGGGAGCTGTTTTTT. Its protein is CASRTGDGWNTGELFF.

This clonotype was recorded a few times. This chain joins TRBV6-6 and TRBJ2-3; 16 bases match TRBD2. The CDR3 is 18 amino acids. Germline CDR1 and CDR2: MNHNY and SVGAGI (reference sequence). Trimming removed 4 bases from V and 4 bases from J; junction bases left unmatched: 8. This CDR3 reads CASSFSGLAGGLPDTQYF. In DNA, the CDR3 is TGTGCCAGCAGTTTCTCGGGACTAGCGGGGGGGCTTCCAGATACGCAGTATTTT.

This clonotype was recorded many times. V gene TRBV7-2 combines with J gene TRBJ2-7; D unresolved. Germline CDR1 SGHTA, CDR2 FQGNSA. Trimming removed 2 bases from V and 5 bases from J, with 7 bases in between. The CDR3 is made up of 12 amino acids. The CDR3 DNA reads TGTGCCAGCAGCTTACCCCTCCACGAGCAGTACTTC. Its protein is CASSLPLHEQYF.

This chain connects TRBV4-3 to TRBJ2-3; D possibly uses TRBD1 or TRBD2 (5 bases each). Germline lookup yields CDR1 LGHNA and CDR2 YSLEER. Trimming stripped 4 bases from V and 6 bases from J, with 14 bases between. This CDR3 region has 14 residues. The CDR3: CASSRTQGRDTQYF. Here the CDR3 DNA reads TGCGCCAGCAGCCGGACGCAGGGACGTGATACGCAGTATTTT.

This clonotype was seen a few times. The chain employs TRBV7-9 and TRBJ2-1; 11 bases line up with TRBD1. Losses at the gene ends were 3 bases for V and 2 bases for J; bases not matched to a gene: 6. This CDR3 spans 17 amino acids. Germline CDR1 reads SEHNR; CDR2 reads FQNEAQ (reference sequence). The CDR3 region has the DNA TGTGCCAGCAGCTTCCCAGGACAGGGGGCGACCTACAATGAGCAGTTCTTC. Its translation: CASSFPGQGATYNEQFF.